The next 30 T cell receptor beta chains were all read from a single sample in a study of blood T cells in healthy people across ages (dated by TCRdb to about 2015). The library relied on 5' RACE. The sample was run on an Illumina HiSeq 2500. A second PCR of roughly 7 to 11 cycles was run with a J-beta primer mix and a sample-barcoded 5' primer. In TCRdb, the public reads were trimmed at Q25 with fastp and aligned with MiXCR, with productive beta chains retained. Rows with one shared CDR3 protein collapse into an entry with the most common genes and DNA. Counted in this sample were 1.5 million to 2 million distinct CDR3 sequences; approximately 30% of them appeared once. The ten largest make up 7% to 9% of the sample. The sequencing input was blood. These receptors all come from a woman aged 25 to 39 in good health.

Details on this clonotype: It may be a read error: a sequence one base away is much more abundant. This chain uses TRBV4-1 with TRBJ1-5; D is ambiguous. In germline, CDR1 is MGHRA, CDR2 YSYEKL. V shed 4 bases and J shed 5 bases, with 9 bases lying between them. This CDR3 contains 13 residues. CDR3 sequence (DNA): TGCGCCAGCAGCCCGGGCAGGCATCAGCCCCAGCATTTT. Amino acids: CASSPGRHQPQHF.

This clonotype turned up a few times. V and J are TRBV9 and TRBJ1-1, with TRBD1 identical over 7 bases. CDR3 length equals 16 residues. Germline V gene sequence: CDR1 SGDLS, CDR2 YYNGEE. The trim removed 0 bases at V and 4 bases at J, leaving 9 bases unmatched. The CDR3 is CASSVGQGRGGTEAFF. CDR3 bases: TGTGCCAGCAGCGTAGGACAGGGAAGAGGGGGCACTGAAGCTTTCTTT.

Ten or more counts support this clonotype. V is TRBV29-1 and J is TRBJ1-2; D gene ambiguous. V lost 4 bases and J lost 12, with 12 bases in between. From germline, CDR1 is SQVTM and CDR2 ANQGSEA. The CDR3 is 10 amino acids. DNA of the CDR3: TGCAGCGTTGCATCACTGCCCCACACCTTC. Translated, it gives CSVASLPHTF.

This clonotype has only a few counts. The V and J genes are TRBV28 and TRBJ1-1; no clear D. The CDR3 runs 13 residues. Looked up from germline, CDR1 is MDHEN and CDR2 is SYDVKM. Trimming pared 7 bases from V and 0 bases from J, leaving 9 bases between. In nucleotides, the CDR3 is TGTGCCAGCATGGGCAATATGAACACTGAAGCTTTCTTT. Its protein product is CASMGNMNTEAFF.

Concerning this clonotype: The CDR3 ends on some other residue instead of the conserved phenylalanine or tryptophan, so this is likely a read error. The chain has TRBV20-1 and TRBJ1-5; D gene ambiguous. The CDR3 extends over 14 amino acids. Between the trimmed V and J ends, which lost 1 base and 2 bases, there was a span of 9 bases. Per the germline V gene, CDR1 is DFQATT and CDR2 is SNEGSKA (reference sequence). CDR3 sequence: CSARVGGGNQPQHV. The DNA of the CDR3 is TGCAGTGCTAGAGTAGGAGGCGGCAATCAGCCCCAGCATGTT.

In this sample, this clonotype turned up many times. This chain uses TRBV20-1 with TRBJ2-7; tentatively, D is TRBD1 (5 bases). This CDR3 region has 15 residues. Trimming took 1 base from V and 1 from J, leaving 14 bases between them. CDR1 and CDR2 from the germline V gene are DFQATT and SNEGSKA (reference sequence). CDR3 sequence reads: CSARGGWGESYEQYF. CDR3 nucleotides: TGCAGTGCTAGAGGTGGTTGGGGCGAGTCCTACGAGCAGTACTTC.

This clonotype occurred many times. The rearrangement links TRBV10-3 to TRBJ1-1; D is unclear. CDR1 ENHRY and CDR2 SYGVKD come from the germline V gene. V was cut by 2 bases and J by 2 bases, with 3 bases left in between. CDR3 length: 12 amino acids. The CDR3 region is CAISEHNTEAFF. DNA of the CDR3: TGTGCCATCAGTGAGCATAACACTGAAGCTTTCTTT.

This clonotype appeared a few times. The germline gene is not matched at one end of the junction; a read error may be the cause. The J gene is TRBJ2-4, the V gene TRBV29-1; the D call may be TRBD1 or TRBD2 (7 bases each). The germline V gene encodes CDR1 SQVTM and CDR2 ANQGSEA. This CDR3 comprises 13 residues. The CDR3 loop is CGVEIQGEGIQYF. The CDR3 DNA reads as TGCGGCGTTGAAATCCAGGGGGAGGGCATTCAGTACTTC.

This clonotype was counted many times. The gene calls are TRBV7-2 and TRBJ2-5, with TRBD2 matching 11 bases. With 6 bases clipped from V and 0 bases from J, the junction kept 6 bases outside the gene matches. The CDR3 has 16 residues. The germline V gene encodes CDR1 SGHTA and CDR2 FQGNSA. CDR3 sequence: CASRSSGRRYQETQYF. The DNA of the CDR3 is TGTGCCAGCAGATCTAGCGGGAGGCGTTACCAAGAGACCCAGTACTTC.

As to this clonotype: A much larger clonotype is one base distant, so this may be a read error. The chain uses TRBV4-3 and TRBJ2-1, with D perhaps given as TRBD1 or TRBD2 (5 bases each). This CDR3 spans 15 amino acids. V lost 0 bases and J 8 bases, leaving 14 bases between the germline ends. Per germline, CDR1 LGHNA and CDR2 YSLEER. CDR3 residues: CASSQEYGKGHEQFF. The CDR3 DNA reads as TGCGCCAGCAGCCAAGAATACGGGAAGGGGCATGAGCAGTTCTTC.

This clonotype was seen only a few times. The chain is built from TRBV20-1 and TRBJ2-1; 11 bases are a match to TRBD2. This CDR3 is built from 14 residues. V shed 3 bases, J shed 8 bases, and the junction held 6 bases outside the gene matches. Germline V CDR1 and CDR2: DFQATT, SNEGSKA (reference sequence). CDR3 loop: CSARASGGWYEQFF. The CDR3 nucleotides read TGCAGTGCTAGGGCTAGCGGGGGGTGGTATGAGCAGTTCTTC.

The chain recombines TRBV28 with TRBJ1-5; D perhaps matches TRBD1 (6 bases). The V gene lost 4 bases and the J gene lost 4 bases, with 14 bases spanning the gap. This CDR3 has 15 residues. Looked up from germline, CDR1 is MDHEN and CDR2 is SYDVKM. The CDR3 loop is CASSWTVLINQPQHF. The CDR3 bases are TGTGCCAGCAGTTGGACAGTCCTGATTAATCAGCCCCAGCATTTT.

CDR3 nucleotides: TGTGCCAGCAGTTTCTTAGGGGCTGGGCAGTACTTC. Its translation: CASSFLGAGQYF. The rearrangement joins TRBV12-3 or TRBV12-4 to TRBJ2-5, with D possibly matching TRBD1 (5 bases). The ends were cut back, 3 bases at V and 11 bases at J, with 13 bases in the middle. The CDR3 is 12 residues long.

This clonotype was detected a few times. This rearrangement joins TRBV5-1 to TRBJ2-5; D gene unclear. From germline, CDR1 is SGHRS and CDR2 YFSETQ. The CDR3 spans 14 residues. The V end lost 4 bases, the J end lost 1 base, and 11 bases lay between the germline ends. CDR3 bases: TGCGCCAGCAGCCCTGAGCCCTCCCAAGAGACCCAGTACTTC. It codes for CASSPEPSQETQYF. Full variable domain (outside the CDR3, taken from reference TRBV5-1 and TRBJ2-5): KAGVTQTPRYLIKTRGQQVTLSCSPISGHRSVSWYQQTPGQGLQFLFEYFSETQRNKGNFPGRFSGRQFSNSRSEMNVSTLELGDSALYLCASSPEPSQETQYFGPGTRLLVL.

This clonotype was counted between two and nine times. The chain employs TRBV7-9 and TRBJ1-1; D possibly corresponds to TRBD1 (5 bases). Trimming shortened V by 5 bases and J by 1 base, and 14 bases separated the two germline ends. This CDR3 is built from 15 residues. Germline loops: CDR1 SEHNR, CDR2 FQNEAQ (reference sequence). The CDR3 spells CASSAPGHPNTEAFF. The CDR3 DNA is TGTGCCAGCAGCGCCCCGGGGCACCCGAACACTGAAGCTTTCTTT.

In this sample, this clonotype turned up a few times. CDR3 region: CASSVELSHYNEQFF. Written as DNA, the CDR3 is TGTGCCAGCAGCGTTGAGCTAAGCCACTACAATGAGCAGTTCTTC. This chain uses TRBV9 with TRBJ2-1; no definite D call. The length of the CDR3 is 15 residues. Germline values: CDR1 SGDLS, CDR2 YYNGEE. V lost 2 bases and J 3 bases, leaving 12 bases between the germline ends.

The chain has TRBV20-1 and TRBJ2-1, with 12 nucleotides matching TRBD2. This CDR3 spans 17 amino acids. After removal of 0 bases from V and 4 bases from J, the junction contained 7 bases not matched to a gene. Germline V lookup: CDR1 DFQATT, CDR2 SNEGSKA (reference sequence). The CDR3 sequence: CSAREASGGARYNEQFF. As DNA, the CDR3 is TGCAGTGCTAGAGAAGCTAGCGGGGGGGCGCGATACAATGAGCAGTTCTTC.

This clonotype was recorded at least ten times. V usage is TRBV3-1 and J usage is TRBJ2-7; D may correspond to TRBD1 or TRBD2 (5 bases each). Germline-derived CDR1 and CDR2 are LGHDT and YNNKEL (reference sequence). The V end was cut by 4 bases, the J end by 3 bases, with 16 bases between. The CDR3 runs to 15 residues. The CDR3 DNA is TGTGCCAGCAGCCCGGGACCCCTACCAAACTACGAGCAGTACTTC. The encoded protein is CASSPGPLPNYEQYF.

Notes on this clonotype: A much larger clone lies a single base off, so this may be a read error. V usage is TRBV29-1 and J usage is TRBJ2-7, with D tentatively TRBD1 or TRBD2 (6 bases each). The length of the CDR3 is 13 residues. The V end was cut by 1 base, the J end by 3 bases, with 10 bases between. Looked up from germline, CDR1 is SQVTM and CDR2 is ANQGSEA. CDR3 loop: CSVEVGGGYEQYF. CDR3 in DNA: TGCAGCGTTGAAGTGGGGGGCGGCTACGAGCAGTACTTC.

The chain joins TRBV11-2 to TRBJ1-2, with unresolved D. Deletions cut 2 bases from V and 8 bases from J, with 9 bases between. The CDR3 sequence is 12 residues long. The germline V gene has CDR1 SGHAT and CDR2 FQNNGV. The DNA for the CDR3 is TGTGCCAGCAGCTTAATATGGGTGGGCTACACCTTC. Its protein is CASSLIWVGYTF.

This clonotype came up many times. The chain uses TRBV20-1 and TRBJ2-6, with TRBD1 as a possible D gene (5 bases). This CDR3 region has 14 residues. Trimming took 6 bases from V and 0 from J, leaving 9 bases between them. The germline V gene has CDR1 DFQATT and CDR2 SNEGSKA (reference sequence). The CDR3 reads CSAMDTSGANVLTF. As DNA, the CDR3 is TGCAGTGCCATGGACACCTCTGGGGCCAACGTCCTGACTTTC.

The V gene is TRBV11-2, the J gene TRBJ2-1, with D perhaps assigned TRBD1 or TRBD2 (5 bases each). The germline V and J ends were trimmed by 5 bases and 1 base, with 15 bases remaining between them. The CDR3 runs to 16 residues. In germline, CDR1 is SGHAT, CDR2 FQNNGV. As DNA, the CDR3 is TGTGCCAGCAGCCCCTCACGGGGCAGGTCCTACAATGAGCAGTTCTTC. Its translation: CASSPSRGRSYNEQFF.

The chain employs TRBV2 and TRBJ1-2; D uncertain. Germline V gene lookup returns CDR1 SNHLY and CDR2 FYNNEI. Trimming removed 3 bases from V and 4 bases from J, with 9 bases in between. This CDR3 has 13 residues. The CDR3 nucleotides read TGTGCCAGCAGTGATCAGGTTATCTATGGCTACACCTTC. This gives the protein CASSDQVIYGYTF.

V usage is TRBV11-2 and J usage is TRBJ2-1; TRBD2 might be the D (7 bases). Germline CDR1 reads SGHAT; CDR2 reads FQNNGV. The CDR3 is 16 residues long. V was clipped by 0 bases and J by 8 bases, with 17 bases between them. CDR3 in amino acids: CASSLDLTRGGDEQFF. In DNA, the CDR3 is TGTGCCAGCAGCTTAGATCTAACGAGAGGGGGGGATGAGCAGTTCTTC.

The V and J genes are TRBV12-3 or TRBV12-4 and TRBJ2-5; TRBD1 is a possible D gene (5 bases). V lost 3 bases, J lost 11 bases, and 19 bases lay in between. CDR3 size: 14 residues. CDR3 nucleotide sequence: TGTGCCAGCAGTTTTAGACAGTGGACGGCTGAGCAGTACTTC. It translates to CASSFRQWTAEQYF.

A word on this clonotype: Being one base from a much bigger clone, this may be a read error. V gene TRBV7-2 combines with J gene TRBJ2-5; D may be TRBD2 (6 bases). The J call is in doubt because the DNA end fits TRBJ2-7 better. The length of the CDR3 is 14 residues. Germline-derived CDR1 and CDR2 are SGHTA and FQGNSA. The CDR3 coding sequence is TGTGCCAGCAGCTTAGAGGCTAGCGACTACGAGCAGTACTTC. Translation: CASSLEASDYEQYF.

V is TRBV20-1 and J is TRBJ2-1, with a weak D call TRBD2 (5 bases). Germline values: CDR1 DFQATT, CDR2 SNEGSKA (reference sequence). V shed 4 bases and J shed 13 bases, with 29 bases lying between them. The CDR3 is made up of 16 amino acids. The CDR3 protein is CSATGQLDALQETQFF. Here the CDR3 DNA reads TGCAGTGCTACCGGGCAACTAGACGCCCTCCAAGAGACCCAGTTCTTC.

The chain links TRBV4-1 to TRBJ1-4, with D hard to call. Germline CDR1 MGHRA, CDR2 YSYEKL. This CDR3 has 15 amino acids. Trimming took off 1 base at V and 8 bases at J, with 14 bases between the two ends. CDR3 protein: CASSQAAGVGEKLFF. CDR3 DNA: TGCGCCAGCAGCCAAGCCGCCGGAGTAGGGGAAAAACTGTTTTTT.

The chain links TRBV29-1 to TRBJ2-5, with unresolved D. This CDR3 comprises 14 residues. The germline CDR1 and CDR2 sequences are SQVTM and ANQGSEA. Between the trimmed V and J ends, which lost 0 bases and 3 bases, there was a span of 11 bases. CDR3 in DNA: TGCAGCGTTGAAGATCACCTGGACGAAGAGACCCAGTACTTC. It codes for CSVEDHLDEETQYF.

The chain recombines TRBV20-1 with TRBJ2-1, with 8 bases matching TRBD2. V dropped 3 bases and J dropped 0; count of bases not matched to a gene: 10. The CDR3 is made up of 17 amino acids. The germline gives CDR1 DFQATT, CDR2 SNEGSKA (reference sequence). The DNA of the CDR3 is TGCAGTGCTAGTTTGCTAGCGGGTCTATCCTCCTACAATGAGCAGTTCTTC. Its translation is CSASLLAGLSSYNEQFF.